This TCR beta chain stems from a study of HIV-infected patients and healthy controls. Germline loops: CDR1 SGDLS, CDR2 YYNGEE. CDR3 size: 15 residues. V was clipped by 0 bases and J by 0 bases, with 6 bases between them. Study conclusions and caveats: Donor HLA types were not determined in the study. HIV-infected patients shared fewer CDR3 sequences between individuals than healthy controls. HIV+ repertoires were severely depleted of MAIT alpha-chain CDR3s, unlike healthy controls.

All unsorted peripheral T cells were captured because whole blood was used without fractionation. Alpha and beta constant-region primers primed reverse transcription of around 550 ng RNA. Alpha and beta chain libraries were made separately by chain-specific third strand synthesis with multiplexing indices. Using its own MiXCR run on the 5' RACE reads, TCRdb lists one record per CDR3 protein. Of roughly 18,000 distinct CDR3 sequences listed, about 12% are singletons. With respect to this clonotype: Its specificity is unknown.

V gene TRBV9 combines with J gene TRBJ2-2; D uncertain. This TCR derives from an adult in good health. The source material was blood. The CDR3 loop reads CASSVDGANTGELFF. CDR3 DNA: TGTGCCAGCAGCGTAGATGGGGCGAACACCGGGGAGCTGTTTTTT.